The 2 T cell receptor beta chains below were found in one sample sequenced in a study of shared clonotypes between healthy human individuals. Produced via immunoSEQ multiplex PCR; TCRdb's table is partial and in-frame only. The repertoire holds roughly 2.5 million clones, with about 92% as singletons. Sequencing was performed on naive CD4+ T cells sorted from blood. Documented subset: CD45RA+ positively selected. The receptors derive from a man between 18 and 35 years old in good health.

This sequence joins TRBV30 and TRBJ2-1, with TRBD2 matching 15 bases. Germline loops: CDR1 GTSNPN, CDR2 SVGIG (reference sequence). Trimming took 3 bases from V and 9 from J; bases not matched to a gene: 3. This CDR3 is built from 14 residues. The CDR3 DNA reads TGTGCCTGGAGCGGGACTAGCGGGAGGTTTGAGCAGTTCTTC. The encoded protein is CAWSGTSGRFEQFF. Together with reference TRBV30 and TRBJ2-1, the CDR3 gives the full variable domain: SQTIHQWPATLVQPVGSPLSLECTVEGTSNPNLYWYRQAAGRGLQLLFYSVGIGQISSEVPQNLSASRPQDRQFILSSKKLLLSDSGFYLCAWSGTSGRFEQFFGPGTRLTVL.

This chain joins TRBV4-3 and TRBJ2-1; TRBD2 aligns across 9 bases. The ends lost 1 base at V and 0 bases at J; junction bases unmatched: 4. The CDR3 loop spans 17 amino acids. CDR1 is LGHNA and CDR2 is YSLEER in the germline V gene. CDR3 nucleotides: TGCGCCAGCAGCCAAGGAGGTAGCGGGAGCTCCTACAATGAGCAGTTCTTC. It translates to CASSQGGSGSSYNEQFF.